The clone carrying this TCR beta chain was seen only a few times. Looked up from germline, CDR1 is MDHEN and CDR2 is SYDVKM. V was clipped by 5 bases and J by 1 base; unmatched bases: 3. The length of the CDR3 is 15 residues. Each CDR3 protein is one row after TCRdb ran MiXCR on the 5' RACE reads. The sample records fewer than 650,000 distinct CDR3 sequences, just over 20% being singletons. This entry belongs to a study of T cells after yellow fever vaccination. Background on the study: With SMART-Seq v4 Ultra Low Input, the fractions containing low cell numbers were prepared.

The chain recombines TRBV28 with TRBJ2-2, with 8 nucleotides matching TRBD2. This material consisted of PBMCs, taken around 3 weeks after the first yellow fever vaccination. This clonotype originated in a man in his late teens or twenties who received the YFV17D yellow fever vaccine. The CDR3 DNA is TGTGCCAGCAGTCGGGGGGGCCGGAACACCGGGGAGCTGTTTTTT. As protein: CASSRGGRNTGELFF.